Listed here are 10 T cell receptor beta chains from one sample, sequenced in a study of T-cell reconstitution after alpha-beta-depleted transplantation in children. A TCRbeta library incorporating unique molecular identifiers was prepared. MiXCR, run by TCRdb on the PCR reads, gives a single entry per CDR3 protein. This table holds about 980,000 distinct CDR3 sequences, about 29% found once. The specimen comprised PBMCs, mostly from graft donor cells, sampled 360 days after TCRalphabeta/CD19-depleted stem cell transplant. These receptors originate from a boy less than two years old who had a stem cell transplant for SCID, so the T cells may come from the graft donor.

The chain links TRBV7-3 to TRBJ2-1; the match to TRBD2 covers 12 bases. The V gene end was trimmed by 4 bases and the J gene end by 7 bases; junction bases not matched to a gene: 5. Germline V gene lookup returns CDR1 SGHTA and CDR2 FQGTGA. The length of the CDR3 is 15 residues. CDR3 bases: TGTGCCAGCAGCTCGAACGGACTAGCGGGGAATGAGCAGTTCTTC. Protein sequence: CASSSNGLAGNEQFF.

This clonotype appeared a single time. This sequence joins TRBV7-2 and TRBJ2-5; D is unresolved. The CDR3 extends over 14 amino acids. Germline CDR1 reads SGHTA; CDR2 reads FQGNSA. V gave up 3 bases and J gave up 2 bases, with 10 bases separating them. The CDR3 coding sequence is TGTGCCAGCAGCTTCAAAAGCTTTCAAGAGACCCAGTACTTC. Translated, it gives CASSFKSFQETQYF.

The chain couples TRBV12-3 or TRBV12-4 to TRBJ1-2, with a weak D call TRBD1 (5 bases). The CDR3 is made up of 13 amino acids. V shed 4 bases and J shed 2 bases, with 8 bases lying between them. The chain's CDR3 is CASSSGPNYGYTF. CDR3 DNA: TGTGCCAGCAGTTCGGGACCAAACTATGGCTACACCTTC.

The rearrangement uses TRBV28 and TRBJ2-7; 8 positions match TRBD1. J was trimmed by 6 bases and V by 3 bases; bases with no gene match: 7. CDR3 length equals 14 residues. CDR1 and CDR2 from the germline V gene are MDHEN and SYDVKM. In DNA, the CDR3 is TGTGCCAGCAGTTTCGGACAGGGAGGAGGCGAGCAGTACTTC. The encoded protein is CASSFGQGGGEQYF.

The chain recombines TRBV7-2 with TRBJ1-3, with 10 nucleotides matching TRBD1. CDR3 length equals 13 residues. The germline V gene encodes CDR1 SGHTA and CDR2 FQGNSA. V gave up 3 bases and J gave up 8 bases; unmatched junction bases: 1. Here the CDR3 DNA reads TGTGCCAGCAGCTTCGGACAGGGGGACACCATATATTTT. Translating it yields CASSFGQGDTIYF.

V gene TRBV24-1 combines with J gene TRBJ1-5; D remains ambiguous. Between the trimmed V and J ends, which lost 5 bases and 0 bases, there was a span of 10 bases. Germline V gives CDR1 KGHDR, CDR2 SFDVKD. The CDR3 has 15 amino acids. For the CDR3, the DNA is TGTGCCACCAGTGCCGCGGACGGTAGCAATCAGCCCCAGCATTTT. Its protein is CATSAADGSNQPQHF.

This chain uses TRBV6-1 with TRBJ2-3; no firm D call. V shed 8 bases and J shed 0 bases, with 15 bases lying between them. The germline V gene has CDR1 MNHNS and CDR2 SASEGT. This CDR3 has 15 amino acids. As DNA, the CDR3 is TGTGCCAGCGGAATCGCTCGGTCTAGCACAGATACGCAGTATTTT. Protein sequence: CASGIARSSTDTQYF.

This clonotype was seen a handful of times. The CDR3 spells CSARESGTKVETQYF. The DNA for the CDR3 is TGCAGTGCTAGAGAATCCGGGACTAAGGTAGAGACCCAGTACTTC. The chain links TRBV20-1 to TRBJ2-5; TRBD2 matches at 7 bases. Germline CDR1 DFQATT, CDR2 SNEGSKA (reference sequence). The CDR3 totals 15 residues. J gave up 4 bases and V 0 bases, and 8 bases lay outside the gene matches.

The V and J genes are TRBV6-1 and TRBJ2-2; D gene uncertain. The V end lost 3 bases, the J end lost 3 bases, and 5 bases lay between the germline ends. This CDR3 is 13 amino acids long. Germline CDR1 is MNHNS and CDR2 is SASEGT. The CDR3: CASSDDYTGELFF. The CDR3 DNA sequence: TGTGCCAGCAGTGATGACTACACCGGGGAGCTGTTTTTT.

The V call is TRBV5-1, the J call TRBJ1-1; a possible D gene is TRBD1 (6 bases). CDR3 size: 15 residues. Germline V gene lookup returns CDR1 SGHRS and CDR2 YFSETQ. The ends were cut back, 5 bases at V and 0 bases at J, with 14 bases in the middle. The CDR3 here is CASRGQAGVNTEAFF. CDR3 sequence (DNA): TGCGCCAGCAGGGGACAAGCTGGGGTGAACACTGAAGCTTTCTTT.